The TCR beta chain under discussion was sequenced for a study of human T cells and chemical hapten exposure. CDR1 is SGHNT, CDR2 YYREEE, per germline (reference sequence). The ends lost 5 bases at V and 5 bases at J; junction bases unmatched: 7. This CDR3 has 13 residues. This sample's time point: patch test 3, about 24 weeks after DPC sensitization. The treatment is: therapeutic diphenylcyclopropenone sensitization with weekly scalp DPC. Researchers sampled blood before each patch test went on. Unfractionated whole blood yielded total RNA. What the library attached to individual cDNA molecules were unique molecular identifiers. As handled by the study authors: There were a median of around 96,000 TCRs per sample, with a range from roughly 20,000 to 750,000. TCRdb passed the RACE reads through MiXCR, listing each CDR3 protein once. TCRdb, not the authors, supplied the V and J calls. The sample yields more than 150,000 distinct CDR3 sequences, roughly a quarter seen once.

The input for sequencing was whole blood, taken in connection with sensitization to the hapten diphenylcyclopropenone (DPC). The chain uses TRBV5-4 and TRBJ2-7, with 7 bases matching TRBD1. This sequence originates from a woman between 40 and 50 years old with alopecia areata. Some clones in this sample may be carry-over from other donors' samples. CDR3 in amino acids: CASRAGTVNEQYF. In DNA, the CDR3 is TGTGCCAGCAGGGCCGGGACAGTCAACGAGCAGTACTTC.